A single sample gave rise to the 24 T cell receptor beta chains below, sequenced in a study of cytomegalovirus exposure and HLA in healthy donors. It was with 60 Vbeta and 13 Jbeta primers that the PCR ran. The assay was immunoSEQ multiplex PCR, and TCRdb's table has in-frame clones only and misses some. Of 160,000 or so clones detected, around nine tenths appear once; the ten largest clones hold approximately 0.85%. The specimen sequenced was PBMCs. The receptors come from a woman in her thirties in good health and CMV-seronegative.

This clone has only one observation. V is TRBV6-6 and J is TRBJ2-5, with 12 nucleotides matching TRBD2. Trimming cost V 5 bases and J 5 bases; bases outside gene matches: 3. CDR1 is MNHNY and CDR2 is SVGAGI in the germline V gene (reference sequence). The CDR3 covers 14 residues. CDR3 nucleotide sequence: TGTGCCAGCAGTCGGACTAGCGGGGTGGAGACCCAGTACTTC. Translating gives CASSRTSGVETQYF.

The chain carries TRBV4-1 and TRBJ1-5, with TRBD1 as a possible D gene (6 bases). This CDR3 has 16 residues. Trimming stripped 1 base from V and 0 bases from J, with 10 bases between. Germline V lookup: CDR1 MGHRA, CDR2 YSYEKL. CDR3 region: CASSQGTVYSNQPQHF. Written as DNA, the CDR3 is TGCGCCAGCAGCCAAGGGACAGTTTATAGCAATCAGCCCCAGCATTTT.

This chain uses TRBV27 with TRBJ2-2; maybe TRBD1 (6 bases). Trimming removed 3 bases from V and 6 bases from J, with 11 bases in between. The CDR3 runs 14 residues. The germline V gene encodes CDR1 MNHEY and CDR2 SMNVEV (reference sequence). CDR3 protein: CASSFRGEAGELFF. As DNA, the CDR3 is TGTGCCAGCAGTTTCAGGGGAGAGGCCGGGGAGCTGTTTTTT.

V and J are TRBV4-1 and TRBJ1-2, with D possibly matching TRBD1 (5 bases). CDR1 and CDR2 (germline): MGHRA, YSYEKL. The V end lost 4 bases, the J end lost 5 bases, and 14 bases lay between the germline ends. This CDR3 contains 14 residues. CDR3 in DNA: TGCGCCAGCAGCCTAGAACAGGACGCTTATGGCTACACCTTC. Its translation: CASSLEQDAYGYTF.

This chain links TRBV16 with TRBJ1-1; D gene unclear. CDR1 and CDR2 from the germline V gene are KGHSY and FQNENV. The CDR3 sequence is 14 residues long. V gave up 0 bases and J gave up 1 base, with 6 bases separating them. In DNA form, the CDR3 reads TGTGCCAGCAGCCAATCGGCGGGGAACACTGAAGCTTTCTTT. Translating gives CASSQSAGNTEAFF.

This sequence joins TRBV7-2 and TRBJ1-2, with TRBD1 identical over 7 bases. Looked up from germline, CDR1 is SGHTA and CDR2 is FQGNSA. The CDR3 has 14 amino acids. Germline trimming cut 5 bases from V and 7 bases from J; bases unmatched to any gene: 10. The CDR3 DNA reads TGTGCCAGCAGCGACCGACAGGGCAGAGGTGGCTACACCTTC. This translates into CASSDRQGRGGYTF. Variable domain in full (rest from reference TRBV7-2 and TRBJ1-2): GAGVSQSPSNKVTEKGKDVELRCDPISGHTALYWYRQSLGQGLEFLIYFQGNSAPDKSGLPSDRFSAERTGGSVSTLTIQRTQQEDSAVYLCASSDRQGRGGYTFGSGTRLTVV.

CDR3 nucleotide sequence: TGTGCCACCAGCAGAGACCCCCCAGCGGGAAGCACCGGGGAGCTGTTTTTT. Translation gives CATSRDPPAGSTGELFF. The chain joins TRBV15 to TRBJ2-2, with 7 bases matching TRBD2. The J segment lost 4 bases and the V segment lost 0 bases, leaving 8 bases of the junction unmatched. Germline-derived CDR1 and CDR2 are LNHNV and YYDKDF (reference sequence). The CDR3 consists of 17 residues.

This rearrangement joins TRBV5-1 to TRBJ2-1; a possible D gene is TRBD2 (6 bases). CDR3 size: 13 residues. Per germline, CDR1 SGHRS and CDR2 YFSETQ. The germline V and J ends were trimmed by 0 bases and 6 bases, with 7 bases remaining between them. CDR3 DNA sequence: TGCGCCAGCAGCTTGGGACTAGTCAATGAGCAGTTCTTC. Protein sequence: CASSLGLVNEQFF.

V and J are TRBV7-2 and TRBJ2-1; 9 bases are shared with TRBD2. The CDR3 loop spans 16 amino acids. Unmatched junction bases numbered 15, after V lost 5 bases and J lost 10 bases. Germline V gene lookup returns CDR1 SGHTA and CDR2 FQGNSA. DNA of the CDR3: TGTGCCAGCAGCCATCCCGCTAGCGGGGCTTTTAGCGAGCAGTTCTTC. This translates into CASSHPASGAFSEQFF. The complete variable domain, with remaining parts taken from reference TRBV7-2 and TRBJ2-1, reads GAGVSQSPSNKVTEKGKDVELRCDPISGHTALYWYRQSLGQGLEFLIYFQGNSAPDKSGLPSDRFSAERTGGSVSTLTIQRTQQEDSAVYLCASSHPASGAFSEQFFGPGTRLTVL.

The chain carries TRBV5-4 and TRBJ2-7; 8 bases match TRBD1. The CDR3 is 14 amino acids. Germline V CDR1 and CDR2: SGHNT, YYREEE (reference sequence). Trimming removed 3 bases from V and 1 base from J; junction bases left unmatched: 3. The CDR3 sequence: CASSSRQGSYEQYF. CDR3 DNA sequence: TGTGCCAGCAGCTCCCGACAGGGGTCCTACGAGCAGTACTTC.

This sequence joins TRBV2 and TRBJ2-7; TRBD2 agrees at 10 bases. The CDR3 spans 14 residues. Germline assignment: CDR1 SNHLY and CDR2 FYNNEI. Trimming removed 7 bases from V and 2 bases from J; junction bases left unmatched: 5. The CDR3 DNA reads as TGTGCCAGCACGCGCAGCGGGGGGGCCTACGAGCAGTACTTC. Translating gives CASTRSGGAYEQYF. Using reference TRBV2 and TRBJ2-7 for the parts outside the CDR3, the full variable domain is EPEVTQTPSHQVTQMGQEVILRCVPISNHLYFYWYRQILGQKVEFLVSFYNNEISEKSEIFDDQFSVERPDGSNFTLKIRSTKLEDSAMYFCASTRSGGAYEQYFGPGTRLTVT.

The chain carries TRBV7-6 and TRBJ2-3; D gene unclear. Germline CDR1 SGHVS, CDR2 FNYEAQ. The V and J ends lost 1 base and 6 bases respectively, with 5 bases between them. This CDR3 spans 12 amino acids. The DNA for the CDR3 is TGTGCCAGCAGCTTAGGCGCGGATACGCAGTATTTT. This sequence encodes CASSLGADTQYF.

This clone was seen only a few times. CDR3 sequence reads: CASSLGTNQQYF. In DNA, the CDR3 is TGTGCCAGCAGCTTGGGGACAAACCAGCAGTACTTC. V usage is TRBV7-2 and J usage is TRBJ2-7, with D possibly matching TRBD1 (6 bases). Germline values: CDR1 SGHTA, CDR2 FQGNSA. This CDR3 region has 12 residues. Trimming pared 3 bases from V and 8 bases from J, leaving 11 bases between.

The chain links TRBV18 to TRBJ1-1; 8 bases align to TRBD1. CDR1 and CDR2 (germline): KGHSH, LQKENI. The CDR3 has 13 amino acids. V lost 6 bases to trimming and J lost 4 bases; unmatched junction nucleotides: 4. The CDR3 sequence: CASSPTGGTEAFF. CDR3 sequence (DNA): TGTGCCAGCTCCCCCACAGGGGGCACTGAAGCTTTCTTT.

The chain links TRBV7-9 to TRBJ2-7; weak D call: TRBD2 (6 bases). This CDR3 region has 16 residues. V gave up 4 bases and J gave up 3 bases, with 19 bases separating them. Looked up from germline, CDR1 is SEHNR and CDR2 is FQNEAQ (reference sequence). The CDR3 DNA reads TGTGCCAGCAGCTCACCCCGGGGGAGTCACCACTACGAGCAGTACTTC. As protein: CASSSPRGSHHYEQYF.

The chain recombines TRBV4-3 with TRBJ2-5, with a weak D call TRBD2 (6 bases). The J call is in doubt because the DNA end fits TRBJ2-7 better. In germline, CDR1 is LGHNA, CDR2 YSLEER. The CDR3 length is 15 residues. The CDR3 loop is CASSTSQGGTYEQYF. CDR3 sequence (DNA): TGCGCCAGCAGTACTTCTCAGGGAGGAACCTACGAGCAGTACTTC.

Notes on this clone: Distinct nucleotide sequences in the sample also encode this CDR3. In nucleotides, the CDR3 is TGCAGCCCGTGGACTAGCGGGACTTACGAGCAGTACTTC. Its protein product is CSPWTSGTYEQYF. The chain couples TRBV29-1 to TRBJ2-7, with TRBD2 matching over 12 bases. The J segment lost 4 bases and the V segment lost 8 bases, leaving 6 bases of the junction unmatched. The CDR3 covers 13 residues. Germline lookup yields CDR1 SQVTM and CDR2 ANQGSEA.

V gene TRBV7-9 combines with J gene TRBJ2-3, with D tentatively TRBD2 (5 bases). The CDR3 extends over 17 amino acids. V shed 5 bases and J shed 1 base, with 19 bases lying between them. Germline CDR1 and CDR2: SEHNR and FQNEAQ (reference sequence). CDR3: CASSHPRRPPGTDTQYF. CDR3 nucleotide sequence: TGTGCCAGCAGCCACCCCCGGAGGCCGCCTGGCACAGATACGCAGTATTTT.

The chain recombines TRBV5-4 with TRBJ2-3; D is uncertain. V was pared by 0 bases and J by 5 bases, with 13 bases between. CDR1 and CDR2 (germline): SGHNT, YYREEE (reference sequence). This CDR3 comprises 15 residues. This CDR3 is CASSLAKSIKDTQYF. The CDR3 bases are TGTGCCAGCAGCTTGGCTAAGTCTATTAAAGATACGCAGTATTTT.

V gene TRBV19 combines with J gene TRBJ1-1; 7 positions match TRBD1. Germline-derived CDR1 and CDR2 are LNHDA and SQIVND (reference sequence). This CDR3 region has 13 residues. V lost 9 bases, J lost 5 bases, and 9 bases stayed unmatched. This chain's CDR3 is CASRRDRETEAFF. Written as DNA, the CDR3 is TGTGCCAGCCGCCGCGACAGGGAAACTGAAGCTTTCTTT.

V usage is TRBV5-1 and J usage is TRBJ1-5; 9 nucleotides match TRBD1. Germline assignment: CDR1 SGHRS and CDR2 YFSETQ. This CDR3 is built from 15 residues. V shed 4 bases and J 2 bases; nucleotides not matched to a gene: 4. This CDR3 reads CASSPGDRGNQPQHF. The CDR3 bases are TGCGCCAGCAGCCCCGGGGACAGGGGCAATCAGCCCCAGCATTTT.

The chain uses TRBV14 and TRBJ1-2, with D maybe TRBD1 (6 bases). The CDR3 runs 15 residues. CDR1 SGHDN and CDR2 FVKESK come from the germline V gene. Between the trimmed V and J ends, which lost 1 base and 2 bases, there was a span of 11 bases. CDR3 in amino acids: CASSQGGGWNYGYTF. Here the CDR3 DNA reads TGTGCCAGCAGCCAAGGAGGGGGATGGAACTATGGCTACACCTTC.

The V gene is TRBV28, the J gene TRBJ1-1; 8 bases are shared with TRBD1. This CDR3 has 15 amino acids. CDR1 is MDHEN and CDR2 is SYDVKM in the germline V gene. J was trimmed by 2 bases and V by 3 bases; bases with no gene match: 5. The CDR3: CASSFQTGGNTEAFF. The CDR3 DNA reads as TGTGCCAGCAGTTTCCAAACAGGGGGAAACACTGAAGCTTTCTTT.

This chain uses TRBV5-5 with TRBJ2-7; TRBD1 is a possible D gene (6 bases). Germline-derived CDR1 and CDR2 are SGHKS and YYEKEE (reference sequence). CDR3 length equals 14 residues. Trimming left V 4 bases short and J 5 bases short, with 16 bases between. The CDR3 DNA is TGTGCCAGCAGCGGGACACAGGGTCCCCACGAGCAGTACTTC. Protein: CASSGTQGPHEQYF.